The 2 T cell receptor beta chains listed next were all sequenced from one sample in a study of shared clonotypes between healthy human individuals. Profiled with immunoSEQ multiplex PCR; TCRdb holds only in-frame clones, not every one. This sample has a few hundred thousand clones; around 76% occur once, and the top ten carry around 12%. Sequencing was done on a sample of PBMCs. These receptors originate from a middle-aged woman in good health. Some clones in this sample may be carry-over from other donors' samples.

This sequence joins TRBV5-8 and TRBJ2-5, with 12 bases that match TRBD2. The V and J ends lost 0 bases and 4 bases, in that order; junction bases with no gene match: 4. Germline loops: CDR1 SGHTS, CDR2 YDEGEE. The CDR3 contains 16 residues. The CDR3 sequence is CASSLGLAGVRETQYF. CDR3 bases: TGTGCCAGCAGCTTGGGACTAGCGGGAGTAAGAGAGACCCAGTACTTC.

This clone was picked up one time. This may be a read error: a much more frequent sequence differs by one nucleotide. The chain recombines TRBV2 with TRBJ1-5, with D perhaps matching TRBD1 (5 bases). The CDR3 runs 15 residues. The germline V gene has CDR1 SNHLY and CDR2 FYNNEI. CDR3 nucleotides: TGTGCCAGCAGTCAAATCAGGGTTAGCAATCAGCCCCGGCATTTT. Its protein is CASSQIRVSNQPRHF.